A single sample gave rise to the 17 T cell receptor beta chains below, sequenced in a study of T cell changes during pregnancy in multiple sclerosis. Produced via immunoSEQ multiplex PCR; TCRdb's table is partial and in-frame only. This sample yields tens of thousands of clones, of which 80% to 95% are seen a single time; roughly 0.7% belongs to the top ten. The sample here was CD4+ T cells from peripheral blood mononuclear cells, taken before pregnancy. These TCRs come from a female donor with multiple sclerosis, enrolled in a pregnancy study.

The chain is built from TRBV2 and TRBJ2-5, with D possibly TRBD2 on 7 matching bases. Trimming stripped 8 bases from V and 5 bases from J, with 18 bases between. The CDR3 consists of 14 residues. From germline, CDR1 is SNHLY and CDR2 FYNNEI. This CDR3 reads CASEYGGGRETQYF. CDR3 coding DNA: TGTGCCAGCGAGTATGGGGGGGGGCGGGAGACCCAGTACTTC. Variable domain in full (rest from reference TRBV2 and TRBJ2-5): EPEVTQTPSHQVTQMGQEVILRCVPISNHLYFYWYRQILGQKVEFLVSFYNNEISEKSEIFDDQFSVERPDGSNFTLKIRSTKLEDSAMYFCASEYGGGRETQYFGPGTRLLVL.

The V and J genes are TRBV7-2 and TRBJ2-4, with 8 positions matching TRBD1. Germline V CDR1 and CDR2: SGHTA, FQGNSA. Germline trimming cut 5 bases from V and 0 bases from J; bases unmatched to any gene: 6. This CDR3 has 16 residues. CDR3 nucleotide sequence: TGTGCCAGCAGCCCAGGACAGGGAAGAGCCAAAAACATTCAGTACTTC. Protein sequence: CASSPGQGRAKNIQYF.

The chain combines TRBV15 with TRBJ2-2; D unclear. This CDR3 is 17 amino acids long. CDR1 LNHNV and CDR2 YYDKDF come from the germline V gene (reference sequence). Trimming took off 3 bases at V and 1 base at J, with 15 bases between the two ends. Here the CDR3 reads CATSRQRDTVNTGELFF. CDR3 nucleotide sequence: TGTGCCACCAGCAGGCAACGCGACACAGTGAACACCGGGGAGCTGTTTTTT.

The DNA of the CDR3 is TGTGCCAGCAGTTTAATGGCGGGTAGCAATCAGCCCCAGCATTTT. This gives the protein CASSLMAGSNQPQHF. The V call is TRBV27, the J call TRBJ1-5; no firm D call. Looked up from germline, CDR1 is MNHEY and CDR2 is SMNVEV (reference sequence). The CDR3 has 15 amino acids. Trimming left V 2 bases short and J 0 bases short, with 8 bases between.

This chain connects TRBV7-3 to TRBJ1-1; 8 bases agree with TRBD1. The junction had 0 bases not matched to a gene; V was cut back by 2 bases and J by 4 bases. Germline V gene lookup returns CDR1 SGHTA and CDR2 FQGTGA. The CDR3 spans 13 residues. As DNA, the CDR3 is TGTGCCAGCAGCTTACAGGGGGCCACTGAAGCTTTCTTT. As protein: CASSLQGATEAFF.

This clone came up once. The CDR3 coding sequence is TGTGCCAGCAGCCCGAACACAGCCACAGGGGTGAACACTGAAGCTTTCTTT. Its translation is CASSPNTATGVNTEAFF. This chain uses TRBV7-9 with TRBJ1-1, with 7 positions matching TRBD1. This CDR3 region has 17 residues. From germline, CDR1 is SEHNR and CDR2 FQNEAQ (reference sequence). Trimming removed 5 bases from V and 0 bases from J; junction bases left unmatched: 12.

This clone was seen a few times. The chain joins TRBV7-2 to TRBJ2-2; 10 bases fit TRBD1. The CDR3 consists of 15 residues. From germline, CDR1 is SGHTA and CDR2 FQGNSA. With 3 bases clipped from V and 5 bases from J, the junction kept 3 bases outside the gene matches. In DNA, the CDR3 is TGTGCCAGCAGCTTCGACAGGGGGCGTACCGGGGAGCTGTTTTTT. This sequence encodes CASSFDRGRTGELFF.

The CDR3: CASSTRTGGGSDYGYTF. Here the CDR3 DNA reads TGTGCCAGTAGTACCAGGACAGGGGGCGGATCGGACTATGGCTACACCTTC. The chain carries TRBV19 and TRBJ1-2, with 11 bases that match TRBD1. In germline, CDR1 is LNHDA, CDR2 SQIVND (reference sequence). The CDR3 runs 17 residues. The V gene end was trimmed by 4 bases and the J gene end by 3 bases; junction bases not matched to a gene: 10.

A single count supports this clone. The chain combines TRBV11-2 with TRBJ2-3; the match to TRBD1 covers 7 bases. The junction had 4 bases not matched to a gene; V was cut back by 5 bases and J by 5 bases. Germline assignment: CDR1 SGHAT and CDR2 FQNNGV. CDR3 size: 13 residues. The chain's CDR3 is CASSTTGVDTQYF. The CDR3 region has the DNA TGTGCCAGCAGCACCACAGGGGTAGATACGCAGTATTTT.

V usage is TRBV6-1 and J usage is TRBJ2-7; no firm D call. From germline, CDR1 is MNHNS and CDR2 SASEGT. V lost 4 bases and J lost 0, with 10 bases in between. The CDR3 contains 14 residues. In DNA, the CDR3 is TGTGCCAGCAGTGCAGAGGTGAGCTCCTACGAGCAGTACTTC. It codes for CASSAEVSSYEQYF.

This rearrangement joins TRBV27 to TRBJ2-4, with TRBD1 matching 8 bases. CDR1 and CDR2 from the germline V gene are MNHEY and SMNVEV (reference sequence). There are 15 residues in the CDR3. V shed 3 bases and J 1 base; nucleotides not matched to a gene: 2. The DNA for the CDR3 is TGTGCCAGCAGTTTGAACAGGGGGGCCAAAAACATTCAGTACTTC. This codes for CASSLNRGAKNIQYF.

J is TRBJ2-7 and V is TRBV6-1; 9 bases align to TRBD2. The trim removed 1 base at V and 4 bases at J, leaving 14 bases unmatched. The length of the CDR3 is 18 residues. Germline CDR1 and CDR2: MNHNS and SASEGT. The CDR3 DNA reads TGTGCCAGCAGTGAAGGTCGGCTCGCGGGAGGGTCTAAGTACGAGCAGTACTTC. Protein product: CASSEGRLAGGSKYEQYF.

The rearrangement joins TRBV7-6 to TRBJ2-1; perhaps TRBD1 as D (5 bases). Germline V CDR1 and CDR2: SGHVS, FNYEAQ. V was clipped by 1 base and J by 9 bases, with 10 bases between them. CDR3 length equals 13 residues. CDR3: CASSLVGAGEQFF. The DNA for the CDR3 is TGTGCCAGCAGCTTAGTAGGGGCTGGTGAGCAGTTCTTC.

The rearrangement joins TRBV5-1 to TRBJ2-1, with 8 bases lining up with TRBD2. Germline CDR1 SGHRS, CDR2 YFSETQ. The V gene end was trimmed by 0 bases and the J gene end by 9 bases; junction bases not matched to a gene: 5. This CDR3 is 14 amino acids long. The CDR3 sequence is CASSLERGLGEQFF. In nucleotides, the CDR3 is TGCGCCAGCAGCTTGGAGCGGGGGCTGGGTGAGCAGTTCTTC.

This chain links TRBV29-1 with TRBJ2-1, with 7 bases lining up with TRBD2. CDR3 size: 13 residues. V trimming: 4 bases; J trimming: 9 bases; junction bases outside the gene matches: 9. Germline lookup yields CDR1 SQVTM and CDR2 ANQGSEA. CDR3 region: CSVGGEGWAEQFF. The CDR3 nucleotides read TGCAGCGTTGGGGGGGAGGGGTGGGCTGAGCAGTTCTTC.

This clone was counted once. The rearrangement uses TRBV5-1 and TRBJ1-5, with D maybe TRBD1 (5 bases). The germline V gene encodes CDR1 SGHRS and CDR2 YFSETQ. The CDR3 covers 15 residues. V lost 0 bases, J lost 0 bases, and 7 bases lay in between. CDR3 coding DNA: TGCGCCAGCAGCTTGGAAGGGGCTAGCAATCAGCCCCAGCATTTT. Amino acid sequence: CASSLEGASNQPQHF.

The V gene is TRBV2, the J gene TRBJ1-1, with D tentatively TRBD1 (5 bases). This CDR3 contains 14 residues. Trimming removed 4 bases at V and 4 bases at J, with 13 bases between. The germline gives CDR1 SNHLY, CDR2 FYNNEI. CDR3 DNA sequence: TGTGCCAGCAGTGGAGGCAGGGCTAGCACTGAAGCTTTCTTT. Amino acids: CASSGGRASTEAFF.